These 7 T cell receptor beta chains were all obtained from the same sample, sequenced in a study of blood T cell repertoires in COVID-19. Sequenced by immunoSEQ multiplex PCR; TCRdb stores in-frame clones only, minus some. This repertoire shows around 92,000 clones, 85% to 90% found once; its top ten account for over 10%. The sequencing input was peripheral blood. These receptors were obtained from a woman aged 60 to 75 in a cohort sampled during active or convalescent COVID-19.

The chain employs TRBV18 and TRBJ1-2; D might be TRBD1 (5 bases). CDR1 is KGHSH and CDR2 is LQKENI in the germline V gene. The CDR3 runs 14 residues. Trimming removed 4 bases from V and 4 bases from J, with 13 bases in between. CDR3 bases: TGTGCCAGCTCACTGCCTGCAGGGATCTATGGCTACACCTTC. It encodes CASSLPAGIYGYTF.

The chain recombines TRBV5-6 with TRBJ2-1, with a tentative D call TRBD2 (5 bases). Germline-derived CDR1 and CDR2 are SGHDT and YYEEEE. Trimming pared 8 bases from V and 6 bases from J, leaving 18 bases between. The CDR3 covers 14 residues. CDR3: CASGGWLYRNEQFF. For the CDR3, the DNA is TGTGCCAGTGGAGGATGGTTGTATCGCAATGAGCAGTTCTTC. The full variable domain, in which reference TRBV5-6 and TRBJ2-1 provide the parts outside the CDR3, is DAGVTQSPTHLIKTRGQQVTLRCSPKSGHDTVSWYQQALGQGPQFIFQYYEEEERQRGNFPDRFSGHQFPNYSSELNVNALLLGDSALYLCASGGWLYRNEQFFGPGTRLTVL.

Remarks on this clone: The sample contains more than one DNA sequence encoding this CDR3. The CDR3 coding sequence is TGTGCCAGCAGTTTGCAGGAGACCCAGTACTTC. Translating it yields CASSLQETQYF. The chain links TRBV12-3 or TRBV12-4 to TRBJ2-5, with D unresolved. Trimming took off 3 bases at V and 5 bases at J, with 4 bases between the two ends. This CDR3 is 11 amino acids long.

This chain connects TRBV27 to TRBJ2-2; 7 bases are a match to TRBD1. This CDR3 is 13 amino acids long. Germline V gene lookup returns CDR1 MNHEY and CDR2 SMNVEV (reference sequence). J was trimmed by 6 bases and V by 5 bases; bases with no gene match: 3. The CDR3 loop reads CASSDRVPGELFF. The CDR3 nucleotides are TGTGCCAGCAGTGACAGGGTTCCCGGGGAGCTGTTTTTT.

V and J are TRBV19 and TRBJ2-1, with 10 bases aligning to TRBD2. The J segment lost 4 bases and the V segment lost 3 bases, leaving 6 bases of the junction unmatched. There are 16 residues in the CDR3. In germline, CDR1 is LNHDA, CDR2 SQIVND (reference sequence). As DNA, the CDR3 is TGTGCCAGTAGTATTTCGGGACTAGCGAAGTACAATGAGCAGTTCTTC. Translation gives CASSISGLAKYNEQFF.

This clone was observed a single time. The rearrangement uses TRBV6-5 and TRBJ1-3; no firm D call. CDR3 length: 14 amino acids. Trimming cost V 6 bases and J 2 bases, with 11 bases left between them. Germline V gene lookup returns CDR1 MNHEY and CDR2 SVGAGI. Here the CDR3 DNA reads TGTGCCAGCAGCCCCCAGGTACCTGGAAACACCATATATTTT. Its translation: CASSPQVPGNTIYF.

The rearrangement uses TRBV19 and TRBJ2-1; 10 bases align to TRBD2. CDR3 length: 15 amino acids. CDR1 is LNHDA, CDR2 SQIVND, per germline (reference sequence). Trimming at V came to 5 bases and at J to 2 bases, leaving 3 bases not matched to a gene. The CDR3 reads CASSLAGVAYNEQFF. CDR3 in DNA: TGTGCCAGTAGTCTAGCGGGAGTAGCCTACAATGAGCAGTTCTTC.